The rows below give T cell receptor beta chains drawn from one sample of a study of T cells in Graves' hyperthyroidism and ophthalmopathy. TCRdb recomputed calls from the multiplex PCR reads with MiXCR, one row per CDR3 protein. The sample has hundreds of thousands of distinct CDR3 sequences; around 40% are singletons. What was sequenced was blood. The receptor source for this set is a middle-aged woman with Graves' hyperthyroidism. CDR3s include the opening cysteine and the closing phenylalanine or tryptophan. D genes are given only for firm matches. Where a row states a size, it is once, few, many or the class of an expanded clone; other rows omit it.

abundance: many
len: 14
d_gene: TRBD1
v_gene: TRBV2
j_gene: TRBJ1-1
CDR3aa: CASSERGRDTEAFF
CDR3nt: TGTGCCAGCAGTGAGAGGGGGCGCGACACTGAAGCTTTCTTT

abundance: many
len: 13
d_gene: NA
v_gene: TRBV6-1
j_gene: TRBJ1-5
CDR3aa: CASSQGGGQPQHF
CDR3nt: TGTGCCAGCAGCCAGGGAGGCGGTCAGCCCCAGCATTTT

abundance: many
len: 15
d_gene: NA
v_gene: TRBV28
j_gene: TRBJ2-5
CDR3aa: CASSLSGYRQETQYF
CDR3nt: TGTGCCAGCAGTTTATCAGGGTACCGCCAAGAGACCCAGTACTTC

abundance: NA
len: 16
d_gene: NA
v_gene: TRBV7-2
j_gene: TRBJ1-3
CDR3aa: CASSQDPSSSGNTIYF
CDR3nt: TGTGCCAGCAGCCAAGATCCATCAAGCTCTGGAAACACCATATATTTT

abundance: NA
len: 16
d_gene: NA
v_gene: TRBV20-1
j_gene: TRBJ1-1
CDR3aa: CAWSVPPGGENTEAFF
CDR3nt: TGTGCCTGGAGTGTACCTCCGGGCGGTGAGAACACTGAAGCTTTCTTT

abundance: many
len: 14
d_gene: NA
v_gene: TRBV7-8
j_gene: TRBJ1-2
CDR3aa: CASSLVPGLYGYTF
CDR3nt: TGTGCCAGCAGCTTAGTCCCAGGGCTCTATGGCTACACCTTC

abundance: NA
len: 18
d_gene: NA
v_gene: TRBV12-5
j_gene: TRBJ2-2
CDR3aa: CASGSSQFRDGVPGELFF
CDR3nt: TGTGCTAGTGGTTCAAGCCAATTCCGGGACGGGGTCCCCGGGGAGCTGTTTTTT

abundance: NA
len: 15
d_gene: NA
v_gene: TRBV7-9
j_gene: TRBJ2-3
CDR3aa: CASSLEGGSTDTQYF
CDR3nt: TGTGCCAGCAGCTTAGAGGGCGGTTCCACAGATACGCAGTATTTT

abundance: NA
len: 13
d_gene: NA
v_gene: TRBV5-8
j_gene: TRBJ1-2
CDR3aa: CASSFYPNYGYTF
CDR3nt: TGTGCCAGCAGCTTTTATCCCAACTATGGCTACACCTTC

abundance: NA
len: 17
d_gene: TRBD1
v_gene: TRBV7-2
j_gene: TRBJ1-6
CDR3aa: CASSMTGGGSYNSPLHF
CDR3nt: TGTGCCAGCAGCATGACAGGGGGCGGGTCCTATAATTCACCCCTCCACTTT

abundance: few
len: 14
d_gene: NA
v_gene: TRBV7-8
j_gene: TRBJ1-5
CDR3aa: CASSITVGNQPQHF
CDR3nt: TGTGCCAGCAGCATAACAGTAGGGAATCAGCCCCAGCATTTT

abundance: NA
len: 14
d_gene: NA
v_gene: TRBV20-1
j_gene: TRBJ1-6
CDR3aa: CNARALQGESPLHF
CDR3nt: TGCAATGCTAGAGCCCTCCAGGGAGAGTCACCCCTCCACTTT

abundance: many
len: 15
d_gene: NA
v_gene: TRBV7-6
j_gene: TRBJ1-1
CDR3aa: CASSLDWDGNTEAFF
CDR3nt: TGTGCCAGCAGCTTAGACTGGGATGGGAACACTGAAGCTTTCTTT

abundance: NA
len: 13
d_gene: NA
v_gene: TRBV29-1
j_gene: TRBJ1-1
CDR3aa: CSVGESLDTEAFF
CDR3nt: TGCAGCGTTGGGGAGAGTTTGGACACTGAAGCTTTCTTT

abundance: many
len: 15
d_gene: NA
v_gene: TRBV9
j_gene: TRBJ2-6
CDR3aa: CASSVQGTGANVLTF
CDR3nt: TGTGCCAGCAGCGTTCAGGGGACTGGGGCCAACGTCCTGACTTTC

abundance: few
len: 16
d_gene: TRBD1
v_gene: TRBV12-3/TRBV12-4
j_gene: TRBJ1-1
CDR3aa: CASSPTRQGWNTEAFF
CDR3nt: TGTGCCAGCAGTCCGACCCGACAGGGTTGGAACACTGAAGCTTTCTTT

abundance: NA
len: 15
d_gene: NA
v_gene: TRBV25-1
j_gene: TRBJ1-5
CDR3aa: CASSEGGCSNQPQHF
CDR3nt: TGTGCCAGCAGTGAAGGAGGGTGTAGCAACCAGCCCCAGCATTTT

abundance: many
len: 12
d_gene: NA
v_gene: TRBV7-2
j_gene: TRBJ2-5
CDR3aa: CASSFYTAAQYF
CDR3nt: TGTGCCAGCAGCTTCTATACCGCGGCCCAGTACTTC

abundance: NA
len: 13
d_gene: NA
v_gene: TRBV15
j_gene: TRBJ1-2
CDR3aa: CATSSKGYYGYTF
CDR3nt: TGTGCCACCAGCAGTAAGGGGTACTATGGCTACACCTTC

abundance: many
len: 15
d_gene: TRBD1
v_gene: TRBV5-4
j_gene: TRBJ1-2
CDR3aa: CASSEKGQGNYGYTF
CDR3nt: TGTGCCAGCAGCGAAAAGGGACAGGGCAACTATGGCTACACCTTC

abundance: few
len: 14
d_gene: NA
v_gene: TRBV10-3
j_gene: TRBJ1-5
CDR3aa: CAISEIGGNQPQHF
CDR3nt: TGTGCCATCAGTGAGATAGGGGGCAATCAGCCCCAGCATTTT

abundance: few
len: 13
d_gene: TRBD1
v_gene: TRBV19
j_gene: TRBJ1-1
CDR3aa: CASSLDREGEAFF
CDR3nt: TGTGCCAGTAGTCTCGACAGGGAGGGTGAAGCTTTCTTT

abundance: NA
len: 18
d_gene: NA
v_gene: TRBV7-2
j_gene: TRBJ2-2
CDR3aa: CASSQPFGVVANTGELFF
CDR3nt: TGCGCCAGCAGCCAACCCTTTGGGGTGGTGGCGAACACCGGGGAGCTGTTTTTT

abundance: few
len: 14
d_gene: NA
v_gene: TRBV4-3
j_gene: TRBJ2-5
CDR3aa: CASSQEKGVGTQYF
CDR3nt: TGCGCCAGCAGCCAAGAAAAAGGGGTGGGGACCCAGTACTTC

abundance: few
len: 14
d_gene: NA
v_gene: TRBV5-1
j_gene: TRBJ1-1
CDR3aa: CASNINLGDTEAFF
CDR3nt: TGCGCCAGCAATATTAACTTGGGGGACACTGAAGCTTTCTTT

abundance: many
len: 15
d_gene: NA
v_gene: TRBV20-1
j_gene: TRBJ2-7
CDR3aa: CSARVRDGSSYEQYF
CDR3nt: TGCAGTGCTAGAGTGCGTGACGGTAGTTCCTACGAGCAGTACTTC

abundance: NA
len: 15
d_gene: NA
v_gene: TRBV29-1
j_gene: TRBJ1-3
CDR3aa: CSVEGGREGGNTIYF
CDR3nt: TGCAGCGTTGAAGGGGGCAGGGAGGGTGGAAACACCATATATTTT

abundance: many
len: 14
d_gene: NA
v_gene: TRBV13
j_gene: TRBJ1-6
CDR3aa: CASSLGTYNSPLHF
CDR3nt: TGTGCCAGCAGCTTAGGGACCTATAATTCACCCCTCCACTTT

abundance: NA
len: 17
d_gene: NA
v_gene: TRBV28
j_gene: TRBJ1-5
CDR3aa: CASSLLQSSYSNQPQHF
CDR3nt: TGTGCCAGCAGTTTACTACAGTCATCTTATAGCAATCAGCCCCAGCATTTT

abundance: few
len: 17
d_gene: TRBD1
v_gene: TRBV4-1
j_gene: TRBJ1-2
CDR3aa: CASSQDHGTGLPYGYTF
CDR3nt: TGCGCCAGCAGCCAAGACCATGGGACAGGGTTACCCTATGGCTACACCTTC

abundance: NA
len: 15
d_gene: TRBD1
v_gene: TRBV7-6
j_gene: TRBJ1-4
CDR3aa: CASSLEDREVEKLFF
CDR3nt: TGTGCCAGCAGCTTAGAGGACAGGGAGGTTGAAAAACTGTTTTTT

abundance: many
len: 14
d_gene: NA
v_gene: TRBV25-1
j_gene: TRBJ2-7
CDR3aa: CASSEYGGPLKQYF
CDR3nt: TGTGCCAGCAGTGAATACGGCGGGCCACTTAAGCAGTACTTC

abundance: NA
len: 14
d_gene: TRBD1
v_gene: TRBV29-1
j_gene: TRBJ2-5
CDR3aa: CSVEGQALQETQYF
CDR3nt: TGCAGCGTTGAGGGACAGGCCCTACAAGAGACCCAGTACTTC

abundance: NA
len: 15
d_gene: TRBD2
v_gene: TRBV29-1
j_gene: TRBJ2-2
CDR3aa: CSATNGTSGRVGLFF
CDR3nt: TGCAGCGCCACCAACGGGACTAGCGGGAGGGTAGGGCTGTTTTTT